The TCR beta chain described here comes from a study of blood T cell repertoires in COVID-19. Study background: The United States, Italy and Spain were the sources of the acute and convalescent COVID-19 samples. The cDNA or gDNA used as material had been derived from T cells, B-cell-depleted T cells, or PBMCs.

In the study's own analysis: Estimation of nucleated cell counts was performed using reference gene primer amplification. Assay: immunoSEQ multiplex PCR; the TCRdb copy retains only in-frame clones and omits some. The DNA gave D and trimming, while V, J and clone size come from that table. Of approximately 180,000 clones in the sample, under 85% are singletons; the top ten hold 9.8%. Germline V CDR1 and CDR2: LGHNT, FRNRAP. This CDR3 contains 13 residues. Trimming took 8 bases from V and 2 from J, leaving 13 bases between them. The chain employs TRBV12-5 and TRBJ2-7; no clear D gene. Source material: peripheral blood. The TCR was taken from an elderly woman with acute or convalescent COVID-19. CDR3 amino acids: CASSTVLPYEQYF. The DNA for the CDR3 is TGTGCTAGTAGTACGGTGCTACCCTACGAGCAGTACTTC.